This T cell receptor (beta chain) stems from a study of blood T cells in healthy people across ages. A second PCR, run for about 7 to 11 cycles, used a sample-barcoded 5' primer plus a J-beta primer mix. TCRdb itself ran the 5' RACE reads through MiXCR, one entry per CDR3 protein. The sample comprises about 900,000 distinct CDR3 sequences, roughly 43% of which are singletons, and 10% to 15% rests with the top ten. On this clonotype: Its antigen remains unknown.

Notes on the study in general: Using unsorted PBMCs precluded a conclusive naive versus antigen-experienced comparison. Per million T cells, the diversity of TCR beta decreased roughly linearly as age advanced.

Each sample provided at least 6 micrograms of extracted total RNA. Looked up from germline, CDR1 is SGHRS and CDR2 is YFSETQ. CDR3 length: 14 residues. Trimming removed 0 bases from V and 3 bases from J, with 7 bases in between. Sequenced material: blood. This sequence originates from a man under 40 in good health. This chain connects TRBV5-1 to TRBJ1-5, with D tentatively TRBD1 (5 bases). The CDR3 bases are TGCGCCAGCAGCTTGGACAGGAACAATCAGCCCCAGCATTTT. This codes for CASSLDRNNQPQHF.